This entry lists 11 T cell receptor beta chains sequenced from one sample in a study of early T cells in non-severe SARS-CoV-2 infection. MiXCR, applied by TCRdb to the 5' RACE reads, yields one record per CDR3 protein. The profile covers tens of thousands of distinct CDR3 sequences, with around 3.9% appearing a single time and 10% taken by the ten largest. The source material was whole blood. The source is an adult who was a healthcare worker with PCR-confirmed SARS-CoV-2 infection or an uninfected control (not recorded which).

The rearrangement joins TRBV6-6 to TRBJ2-1; TRBD2 matches at 13 bases. The CDR3 runs to 16 residues. The ends lost 7 bases at V and 7 bases at J; junction bases unmatched: 10. From germline, CDR1 is MNHNY and CDR2 SVGAGI (reference sequence). As DNA, the CDR3 is TGTGCCAGCAAAAGACTAGCGGGAGGTGGTGGGAATGAGCAGTTCTTC. Its translation is CASKRLAGGGGNEQFF.

This clonotype was seen many times. The chain is built from TRBV10-3 and TRBJ2-2; 12 bases map to TRBD1. V was pared by 4 bases and J by 4 bases, with 10 bases of the junction left unmatched. Germline CDR1 and CDR2: ENHRY and SYGVKD. The CDR3 loop spans 18 amino acids. The CDR3 region has the DNA TGTGCCATCAGTGGGTACCGGGACAGGGGGCGCGGCACCGGGGAGCTGTTTTTT. This sequence encodes CAISGYRDRGRGTGELFF.

This clonotype occurred many times. The V call is TRBV24-1, the J call TRBJ2-1; no reliable D call. CDR3 length: 15 amino acids. Trimming stripped 0 bases from V and 1 base from J, with 6 bases between. In germline, CDR1 is KGHDR, CDR2 SFDVKD. This CDR3 is CATSDLSTSYNEQFF. DNA of the CDR3: TGTGCCACCAGTGATTTGTCCACTTCCTACAATGAGCAGTTCTTC.

This clonotype was detected only a few times. The chain joins TRBV6-6 to TRBJ2-1; 8 nucleotides line up with TRBD2. From germline, CDR1 is MNHNY and CDR2 SVGAGI (reference sequence). The CDR3 sequence is 20 residues long. The ends lost 7 bases at V and 0 bases at J; junction bases unmatched: 20. The CDR3 loop is CASTKSPGGRNSGSYNEQFF. CDR3 sequence (DNA): TGTGCCAGCACCAAGTCGCCGGGCGGGAGGAATTCGGGCTCCTACAATGAGCAGTTCTTC.

This clonotype was counted only a few times. CDR3 in DNA: TGCGCCAGCAGCCAAGAAGAGACCAGGGGCAATGAGCAGTTCTTC. Protein product: CASSQEETRGNEQFF. This rearrangement joins TRBV4-1 to TRBJ2-1; D might be TRBD1 (6 bases). CDR1 and CDR2 (germline): MGHRA, YSYEKL. V was shortened by 0 bases and J by 6 bases, with 12 bases between the two germline ends. The CDR3 has 15 amino acids.

This clonotype has at least ten counts. The rearrangement links TRBV4-1 to TRBJ2-7; 10 positions agree with TRBD1. This CDR3 is 15 amino acids long. Germline V gene sequence: CDR1 MGHRA, CDR2 YSYEKL. The trim removed 4 bases at V and 5 bases at J, leaving 8 bases unmatched. This chain's CDR3 is CASSLNRDRGHEQYF. Here the CDR3 DNA reads TGCGCCAGCAGCCTTAACCGGGACAGGGGCCACGAGCAGTACTTC.

Ten or more counts support this clonotype. The V call is TRBV20-1, the J call TRBJ2-3, with D possibly matching TRBD2 (5 bases). The V gene lost 3 bases and the J gene lost 1 base, with 14 bases spanning the gap. Looked up from germline, CDR1 is DFQATT and CDR2 is SNEGSKA (reference sequence). The CDR3 totals 15 residues. CDR3 DNA: TGCAGTGCTAGTCTACTAGACGGGGGCACAGATACGCAGTATTTT. Translated: CSASLLDGGTDTQYF.

This chain links TRBV27 with TRBJ2-1; the match to TRBD2 covers 11 bases. J lost 1 base, V lost 2 bases, and 7 bases had no gene match. CDR3 length equals 18 residues. Germline CDR1 MNHEY, CDR2 SMNVEV (reference sequence). The CDR3 bases are TGTGCCAGCAGTTTAATTGGAGGGACTAGCGGATCCTACAATGAGCAGTTCTTC. As protein: CASSLIGGTSGSYNEQFF.

The chain has TRBV5-1 and TRBJ2-1; perhaps TRBD1 as D (5 bases). The germline gives CDR1 SGHRS, CDR2 YFSETQ. The CDR3 has 12 residues. Trimming stripped 2 bases from V and 8 bases from J, with 8 bases between. In DNA form, the CDR3 reads TGCGCCAGCAGCTTTAGGGGCGATGAGCAGTTCTTC. This gives the protein CASSFRGDEQFF. Full variable domain (missing parts from reference TRBV5-1 and TRBJ2-1): KAGVTQTPRYLIKTRGQQVTLSCSPISGHRSVSWYQQTPGQGLQFLFEYFSETQRNKGNFPGRFSGRQFSNSRSEMNVSTLELGDSALYLCASSFRGDEQFFGPGTRLTVL.

This clonotype was seen many times. The V call is TRBV9, the J call TRBJ1-4; D gene ambiguous. Per the germline V gene, CDR1 is SGDLS and CDR2 is YYNGEE. V dropped 4 bases and J dropped 5 bases, with 15 bases sitting between them. CDR3 length: 15 amino acids. CDR3 sequence: CASSILGVPNEKLFF. CDR3 nucleotide sequence: TGTGCCAGCAGCATTCTGGGCGTCCCGAATGAAAAACTGTTTTTT.

At least ten counts were recorded for this clonotype. The chain links TRBV7-2 to TRBJ2-1, with unresolved D. The CDR3 is 15 amino acids. CDR1 and CDR2 from the germline V gene are SGHTA and FQGNSA. Trimming took 5 bases from V and 8 from J, leaving 19 bases between them. CDR3 amino acids: CASSPRVGRQDEQFF. The CDR3, as DNA: TGTGCCAGCAGCCCACGAGTGGGAAGGCAAGATGAGCAGTTCTTC.